The present entry profiles one T cell receptor (beta chain) with its context. The count of this clone is one. This clone's antigen is unknown. No much larger clone exists at a distance of one base, and base qualities are not known. These data come from a study of blood T cell repertoires in COVID-19 (dated by TCRdb to 2018 to 2021). Broadly, across the study: The collaborator samples originated in the United States, Italy and Spain and spanned the acute and convalescent phases of COVID-19. Subjects who had been exposed to COVID-19, were actively infected with it, or had recovered from it provided the deeply sampled blood TCRbeta repertoires that made up the dataset. The sample metadata nearly always contained a de-identified subject ID, COVID-19 status, age in years and sex. The samples were drawn from the first 160 participants of the ongoing ImmuneRACE study and from 950 to 1,500 subjects provided by 6 global collaborators. Where available, HLA class I and class II types were obtained from metadata supplied by the sample provider rather than from assay-based typing. The prospective study material was composed of cDNA or gDNA derived from T cells, B-cell-depleted T cells, or PBMCs. The repertoires were made available in a free public database intended to serve as a resource for research on the immune response to SARS-CoV-2.

The immunoSEQ Assay, a bias-controlled multiplex PCR, was used to amplify TCRbeta CDR3 regions from genomic DNA. The authors processed their data as follows. Nucleated cell counts per sample were estimated from amplification of reference gene primers within the assay. To quantify the absolute abundance of each unique TCRbeta CDR3 rearrangement, sequence reads were collapsed and filtered. Productive Simpson clonality was computed per sample as the square root of Simpson's diversity index over productive rearrangements. TCRdb holds this immuneACCESS table with in-frame rearrangements only. Some clones are missing; in checked studies, unresolved V genes explain under half, and the rest has no known cause. V, J and clone size were drawn from that table, and D and trimming were deduced from the DNA. This sample holds over 250,000 clones; 80% to 90% were observed only once. The ten largest clonotypes hold approximately 10% of the sample.

Another Seattle source contributed samples from volunteer blood donors who had recovered from COVID-19. The collaborating institutions used their own protocols to collect whole blood in K2EDTA tubes. For TCRbeta analysis, collaborators shipped samples as frozen whole blood, isolated PBMCs, or DNA extracted from either of those sample types. The germline V gene gives CDR1 as MDHEN and CDR2 as SYDVKM. V loses 3 bases of germline sequence and J loses 4 bases, and the interval between the two ends is 6 bases. The CDR3 runs 13 residues from the cysteine to the phenylalanine. The kept DNA is CDR3 alone, 39 bases in frame from the first base. What the authors observed across the whole study: How much clinical and demographic metadata was included differed by source and by participant, and the metadata was provided uncurated.

In this chain, TRBV28 is recombined with TRBJ2-2, with the D gene not clear enough to name. The sequence was obtained from a woman between 50 and 59 years old who had recovered from COVID-19. The sequencing sample was made of peripheral blood. The CDR3 amino acid sequence is: CASSFPSTGELFF. The base sequence is TGTGCCAGCAGTTTCCCGTCCACCGGGGAGCTGTTTTTT.